This T cell receptor beta chain was sequenced during a study of EBV T-cell therapy then PD-1 blockade in nasopharyngeal carcinoma (dated by TCRdb to 2020 to 2023). The germline V gene (reference sequence) specifies MNHEY as CDR1 and SMNVEV as CDR2. V is cut by 2 bases and J by 14 bases, and the space between the germline ends is 13 bases. The CDR3, from cysteine to phenylalanine, totals 13 residues. CDR3 DNA only is kept here, 39 bases in frame from base 1. This clone was seen once. Its binding antigen is unknown. No per-base quality is available; no much larger clone lies one base away. Genomic DNA was extracted from sorted cells using the Qiagen DNeasy Kit. The immunoSEQ platform was used for deep sequencing of the TCR beta chain. As for how the authors treated the data: The immunoSEQ Analyzer software was used to analyze the repertoire data. The immuneACCESS repertoire file appears here via TCRdb, limited to in-frame rearrangements. These files lack a portion of the clones; in checked studies, under half of the deficit traces to unresolved V genes, and the cause of the others is not known. That table furnishes V, J and clone size, whereas the DNA furnished D and trimming. The sample yields roughly 22,000 clones; 82% were counted once. The ten largest make up more than 20% of the sample.

According to the study, the label for this sample's treatment or condition signals: AdE1-LMPpoly-expanded autologous EBV-specific T-cell therapy followed by anti-PD-1 nivolumab. This receptor chain uses TRBV27 and TRBJ1-6; confidence is insufficient to name the D gene. This TCR was sampled from a man in his forties with nasopharyngeal carcinoma. The input for sequencing was CD8+ T cells from blood, taken at day -245 from a patient whose treatment included autologous EBV-specific T cells and nivolumab. CDR3 loop: CASSLGPRQTLHF. The DNA is TGTGCCAGCAGTTTAGGTCCCAGACAAACCCTCCACTTT.